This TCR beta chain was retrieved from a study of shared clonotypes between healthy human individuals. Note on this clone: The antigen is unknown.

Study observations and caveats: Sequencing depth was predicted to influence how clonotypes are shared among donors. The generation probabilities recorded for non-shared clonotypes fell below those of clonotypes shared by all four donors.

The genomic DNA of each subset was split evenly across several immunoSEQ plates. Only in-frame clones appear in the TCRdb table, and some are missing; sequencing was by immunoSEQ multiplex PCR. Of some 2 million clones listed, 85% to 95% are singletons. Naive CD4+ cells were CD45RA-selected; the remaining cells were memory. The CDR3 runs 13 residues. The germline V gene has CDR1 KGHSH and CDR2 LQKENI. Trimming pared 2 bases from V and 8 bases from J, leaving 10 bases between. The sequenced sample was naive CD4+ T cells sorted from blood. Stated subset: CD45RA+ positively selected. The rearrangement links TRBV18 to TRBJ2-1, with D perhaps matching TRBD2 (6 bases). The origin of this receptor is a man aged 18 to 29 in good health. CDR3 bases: TGTGCCAGCTCACCATTACTAGCCGATGAGCAGTTCTTC. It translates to CASSPLLADEQFF.